Sequencing of this TCR beta chain was carried out in a study of control samples from healthy donors and cancer patients. CDR3 size: 14 residues. Germline loops: CDR1 SGHRS, CDR2 YFSETQ. V lost 4 bases, J lost 14 bases, and 14 bases stayed unmatched. Some clones are missing from TCRdb's copy, which holds only in-frame ones; the method was immunoSEQ multiplex PCR. Among approximately 100,000 clones listed, 80% to 90% were seen once. The chain links TRBV5-1 to TRBJ2-1, with TRBD1 identical over 8 bases. The source is a man younger than 40 in good health. Specimen: blood. CDR3 loop: CASSADLNRGTEFF. The CDR3 DNA is TGCGCCAGCAGCGCCGACTTAAACAGGGGGACCGAGTTCTTC.